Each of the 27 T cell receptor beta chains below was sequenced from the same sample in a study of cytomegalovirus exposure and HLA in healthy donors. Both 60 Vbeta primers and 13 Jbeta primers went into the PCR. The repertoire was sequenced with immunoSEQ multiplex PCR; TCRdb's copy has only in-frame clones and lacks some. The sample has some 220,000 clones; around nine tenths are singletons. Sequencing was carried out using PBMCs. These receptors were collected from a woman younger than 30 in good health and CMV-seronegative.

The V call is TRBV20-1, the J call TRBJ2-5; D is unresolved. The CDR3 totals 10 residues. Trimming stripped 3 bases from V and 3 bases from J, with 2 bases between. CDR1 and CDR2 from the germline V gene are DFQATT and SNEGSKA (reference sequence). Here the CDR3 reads CSASEETQYF. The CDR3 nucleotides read TGCAGTGCTAGCGAAGAGACCCAGTACTTC.

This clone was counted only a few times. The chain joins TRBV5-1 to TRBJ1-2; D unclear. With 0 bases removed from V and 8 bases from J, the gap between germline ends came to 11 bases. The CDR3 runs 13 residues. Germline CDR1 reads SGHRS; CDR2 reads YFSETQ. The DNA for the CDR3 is TGCGCCAGCAGCTTGGACGGAGTTCTAGGCTACACCTTC. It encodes CASSLDGVLGYTF.

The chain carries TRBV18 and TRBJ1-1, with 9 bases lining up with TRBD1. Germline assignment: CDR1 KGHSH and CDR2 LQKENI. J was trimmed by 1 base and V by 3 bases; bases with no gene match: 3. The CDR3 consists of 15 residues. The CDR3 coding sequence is TGTGCCAGCTCACCCCCGGACAGGGGGAACACTGAAGCTTTCTTT. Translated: CASSPPDRGNTEAFF.

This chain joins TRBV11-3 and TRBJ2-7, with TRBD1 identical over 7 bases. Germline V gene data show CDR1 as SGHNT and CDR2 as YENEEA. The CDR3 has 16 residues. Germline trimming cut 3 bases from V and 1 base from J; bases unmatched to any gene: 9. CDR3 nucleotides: TGTGCCAGCAGCTTCTTTGACGGGGACAGATCCTACGAGCAGTACTTC. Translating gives CASSFFDGDRSYEQYF.

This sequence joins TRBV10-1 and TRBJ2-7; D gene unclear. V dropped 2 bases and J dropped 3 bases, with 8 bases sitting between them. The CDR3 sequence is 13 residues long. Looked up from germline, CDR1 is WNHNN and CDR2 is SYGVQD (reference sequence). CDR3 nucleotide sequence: TGCGCCAGCAGTGAGGCCAGAGGCTACGAGCAGTACTTC. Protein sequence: CASSEARGYEQYF.

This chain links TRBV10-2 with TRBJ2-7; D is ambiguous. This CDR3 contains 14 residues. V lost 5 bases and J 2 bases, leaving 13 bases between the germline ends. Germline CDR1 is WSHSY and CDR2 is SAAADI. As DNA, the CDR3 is TGCGCCAGCAGTTCTCCTTATGACACCTACGAGCAGTACTTC. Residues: CASSSPYDTYEQYF.

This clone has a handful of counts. The CDR3 DNA is TGTGCCAGCAGCTTAGCGGCGGGAGAGACCCAGTACTTC. Protein sequence: CASSLAAGETQYF. The chain employs TRBV7-2 and TRBJ2-5, with D perhaps matching TRBD2 (5 bases). This CDR3 has 13 residues. CDR1 and CDR2 (germline): SGHTA, FQGNSA. With 0 bases removed from V and 4 bases from J, the gap between germline ends came to 6 bases.

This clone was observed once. The CDR3 region is CASKERDLPTDTQYF. CDR3 bases: TGTGCCAGTAAAGAGCGGGATCTACCCACAGATACGCAGTATTTT. The V gene is TRBV19, the J gene TRBJ2-3, with 7 bases aligning to TRBD2. The V gene's germline CDR1 is LNHDA and CDR2 SQIVND (reference sequence). The ends lost 7 bases at V and 2 bases at J; junction bases unmatched: 9. CDR3 length: 15 residues.

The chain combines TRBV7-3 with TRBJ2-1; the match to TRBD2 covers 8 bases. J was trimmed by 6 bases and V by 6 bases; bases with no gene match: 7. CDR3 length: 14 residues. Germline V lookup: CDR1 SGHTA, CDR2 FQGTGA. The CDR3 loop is CASSRGGDGNEQFF. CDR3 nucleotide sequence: TGTGCCAGCAGTCGGGGGGGCGATGGCAATGAGCAGTTCTTC.

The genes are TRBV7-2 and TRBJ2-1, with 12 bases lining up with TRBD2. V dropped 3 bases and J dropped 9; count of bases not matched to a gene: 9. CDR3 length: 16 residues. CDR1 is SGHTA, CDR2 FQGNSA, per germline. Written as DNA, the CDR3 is TGTGCCAGCAGCTTCACCGGGACTAGCGGGCTCCCTGAGCAGTTCTTC. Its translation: CASSFTGTSGLPEQFF.

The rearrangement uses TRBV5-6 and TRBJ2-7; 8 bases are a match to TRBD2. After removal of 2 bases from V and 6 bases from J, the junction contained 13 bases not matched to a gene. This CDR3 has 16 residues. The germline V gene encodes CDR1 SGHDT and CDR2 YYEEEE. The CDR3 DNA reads TGTGCCAGCAGCTTCTCCCCGGGACTAGGCGTCGGCGAGCAGTACTTC. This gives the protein CASSFSPGLGVGEQYF. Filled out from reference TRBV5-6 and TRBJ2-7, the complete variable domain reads DAGVTQSPTHLIKTRGQQVTLRCSPKSGHDTVSWYQQALGQGPQFIFQYYEEEERQRGNFPDRFSGHQFPNYSSELNVNALLLGDSALYLCASSFSPGLGVGEQYFGPGTRLTVT.

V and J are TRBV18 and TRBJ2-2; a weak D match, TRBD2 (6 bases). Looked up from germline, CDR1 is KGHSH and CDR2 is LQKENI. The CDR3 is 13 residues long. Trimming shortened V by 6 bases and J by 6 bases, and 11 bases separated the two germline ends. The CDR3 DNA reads TGTGCCAGCTCCCGCGGGGAGGCCGGGGAGCTGTTTTTT. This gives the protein CASSRGEAGELFF. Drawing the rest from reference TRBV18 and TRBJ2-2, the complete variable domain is NAGVMQNPRHLVRRRGQEARLRCSPMKGHSHVYWYRQLPEEGLKFMVYLQKENIIDESGMPKERFSAEFPKEGPSILRIQQVVRGDSAAYFCASSRGEAGELFFGEGSRLTVL.

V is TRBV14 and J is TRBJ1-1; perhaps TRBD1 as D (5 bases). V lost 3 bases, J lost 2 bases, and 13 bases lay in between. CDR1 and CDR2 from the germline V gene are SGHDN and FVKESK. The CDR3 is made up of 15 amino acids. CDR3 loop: CASSQGGAGNTEAFF. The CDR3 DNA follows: TGTGCCAGCAGCCAGGGAGGGGCGGGAAACACTGAAGCTTTCTTT.

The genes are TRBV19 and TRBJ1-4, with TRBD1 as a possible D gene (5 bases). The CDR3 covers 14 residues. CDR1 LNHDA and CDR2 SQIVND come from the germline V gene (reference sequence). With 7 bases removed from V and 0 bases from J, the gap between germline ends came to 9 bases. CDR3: CASIGGATNEKLFF. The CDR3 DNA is TGTGCCAGTATTGGGGGGGCAACTAATGAAAAACTGTTTTTT.

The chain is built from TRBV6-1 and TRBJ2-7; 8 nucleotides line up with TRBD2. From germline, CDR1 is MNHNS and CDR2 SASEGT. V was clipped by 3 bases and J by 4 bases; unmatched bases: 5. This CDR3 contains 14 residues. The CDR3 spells CASSDSGRTYEQYF. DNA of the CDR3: TGTGCCAGCAGTGACAGCGGGAGAACATACGAGCAGTACTTC.

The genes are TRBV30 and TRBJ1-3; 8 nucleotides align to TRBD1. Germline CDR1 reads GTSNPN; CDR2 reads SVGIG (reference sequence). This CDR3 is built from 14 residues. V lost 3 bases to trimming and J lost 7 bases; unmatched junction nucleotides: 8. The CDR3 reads CAWRLDRGWNTIYF. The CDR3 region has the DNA TGTGCCTGGAGGTTAGACAGGGGCTGGAACACCATATATTTT.

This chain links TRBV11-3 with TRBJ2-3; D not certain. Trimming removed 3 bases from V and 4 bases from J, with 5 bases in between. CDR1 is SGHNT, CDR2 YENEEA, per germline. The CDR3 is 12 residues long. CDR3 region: CASSFNPDTQYF. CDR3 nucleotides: TGTGCCAGCAGCTTTAATCCAGATACGCAGTATTTT.

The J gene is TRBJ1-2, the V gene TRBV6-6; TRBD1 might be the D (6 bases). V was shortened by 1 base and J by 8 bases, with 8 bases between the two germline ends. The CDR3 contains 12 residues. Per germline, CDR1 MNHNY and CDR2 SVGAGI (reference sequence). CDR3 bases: TGTGCCAGCAGTTACTGGGGGGGCGGCTACACCTTC. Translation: CASSYWGGGYTF.

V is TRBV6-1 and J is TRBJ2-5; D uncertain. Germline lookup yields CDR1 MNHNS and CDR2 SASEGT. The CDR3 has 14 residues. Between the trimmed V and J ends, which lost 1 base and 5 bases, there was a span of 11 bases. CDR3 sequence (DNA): TGTGCCAGCAGTGAAGGCTCTTACGGGGAGACCCAGTACTTC. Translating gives CASSEGSYGETQYF.

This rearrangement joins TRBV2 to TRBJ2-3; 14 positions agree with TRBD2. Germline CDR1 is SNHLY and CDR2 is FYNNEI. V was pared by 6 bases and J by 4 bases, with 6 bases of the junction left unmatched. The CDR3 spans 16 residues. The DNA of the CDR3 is TGTGCCAGCAGCGCCGGGACTAGCGGGGGTCCAGATACGCAGTATTTT. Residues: CASSAGTSGGPDTQYF.

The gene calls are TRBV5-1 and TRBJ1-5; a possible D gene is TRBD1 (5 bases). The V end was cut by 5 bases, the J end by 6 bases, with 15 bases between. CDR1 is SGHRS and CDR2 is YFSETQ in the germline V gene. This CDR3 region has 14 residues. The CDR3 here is CASRYSLGAQPQHF. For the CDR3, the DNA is TGCGCCAGCAGATACAGCCTTGGGGCTCAGCCCCAGCATTTT. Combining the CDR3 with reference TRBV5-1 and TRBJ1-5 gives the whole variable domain KAGVTQTPRYLIKTRGQQVTLSCSPISGHRSVSWYQQTPGQGLQFLFEYFSETQRNKGNFPGRFSGRQFSNSRSEMNVSTLELGDSALYLCASRYSLGAQPQHFGDGTRLSIL.

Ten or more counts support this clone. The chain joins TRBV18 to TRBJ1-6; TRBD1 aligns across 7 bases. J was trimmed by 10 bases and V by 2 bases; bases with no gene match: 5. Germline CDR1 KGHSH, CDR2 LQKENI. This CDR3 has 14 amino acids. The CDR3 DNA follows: TGTGCCAGCTCACCAACAGGGGAAAGATCACCCCTCCACTTT. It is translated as CASSPTGERSPLHF.

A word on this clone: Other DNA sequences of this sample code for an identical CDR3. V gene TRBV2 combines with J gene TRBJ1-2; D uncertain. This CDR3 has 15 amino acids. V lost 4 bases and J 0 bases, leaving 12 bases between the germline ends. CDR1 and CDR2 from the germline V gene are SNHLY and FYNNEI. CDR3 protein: CASSVVQASNYGYTF. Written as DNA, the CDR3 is TGTGCCAGCAGTGTTGTCCAAGCGTCTAACTATGGCTACACCTTC.

The CDR3 region has the DNA TGTGCCAGCAGTTCCGGGACTGGGGCCTACAATGAGCAGTTCTTC. This translates into CASSSGTGAYNEQFF. The rearrangement joins TRBV7-2 to TRBJ2-1; D might be TRBD2 (6 bases). This CDR3 is 15 amino acids long. Trimming pared 6 bases from V and 2 bases from J, leaving 14 bases between. CDR1 SGHTA and CDR2 FQGNSA come from the germline V gene.

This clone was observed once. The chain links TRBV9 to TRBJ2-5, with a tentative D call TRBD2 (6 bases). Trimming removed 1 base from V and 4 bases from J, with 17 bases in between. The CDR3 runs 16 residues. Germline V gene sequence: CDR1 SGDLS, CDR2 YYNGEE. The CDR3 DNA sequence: TGTGCCAGCAGCGTATCACAGTGGTCGCGGGGAGAGACCCAGTACTTC. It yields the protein CASSVSQWSRGETQYF.

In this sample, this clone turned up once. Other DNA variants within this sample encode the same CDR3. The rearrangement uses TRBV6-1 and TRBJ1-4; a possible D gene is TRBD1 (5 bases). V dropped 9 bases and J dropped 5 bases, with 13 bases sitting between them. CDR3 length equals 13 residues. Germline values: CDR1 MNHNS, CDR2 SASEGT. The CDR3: CASRRGLNEKLFF. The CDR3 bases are TGTGCCAGTAGACGGGGACTAAATGAAAAACTGTTTTTT.

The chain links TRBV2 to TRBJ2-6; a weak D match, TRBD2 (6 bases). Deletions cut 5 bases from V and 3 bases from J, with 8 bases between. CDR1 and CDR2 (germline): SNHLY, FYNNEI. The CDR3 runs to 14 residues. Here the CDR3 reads CASSRGGGANVLTF. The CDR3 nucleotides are TGTGCCAGCAGTCGGGGAGGTGGGGCCAACGTCCTGACTTTC.